The clone carrying this TCR beta chain was detected a few times. Its antigen is not identified. This sample was taken from a study of T-cell memory formation after mild COVID-19. Across the study: There were largely donor-specific TCR clusters. General study findings and limits: Pre-infection memory showed some responding clones, and this suggested that cross-reactive memory joined.

TCRdb passed the 5' RACE reads through MiXCR, listing each CDR3 protein once. The data show 89,000 or so distinct CDR3 sequences, around 13% seen once. CDR1 and CDR2 from the germline V gene are SGHTS and YDEGEE. This CDR3 spans 13 amino acids. Trimming removed 0 bases at V and 6 bases at J, with 10 bases between. Sequencing was carried out using PBMCs or a T cell subset sorted from them (not recorded which). The TCR sequence derives from a young man who had mild COVID-19 (a few samples of this study predate the infection). Cell type and time point are not known. The rearrangement links TRBV5-8 to TRBJ2-7; possible D gene TRBD1, 5 bases. CDR3 in amino acids: CASSLGPGSEQYV. CDR3 in DNA: TGTGCCAGCAGCTTGGGACCAGGGTCCGAGCAGTACGTC.